The 31 T cell receptor beta chains reported below all come from one sample, sequenced in a study of T cells in women clearing cervical HPV infection. TCRdb's copy holds only in-frame clones and misses some; the assay was immunoSEQ multiplex PCR. With some 40,000 clones in the sample, the ten largest clones hold approximately 1.3%. The sample taken for sequencing was blood buffy coat. These receptors came from a woman between 18 and 70 years old with a cervical HPV16 infection that either progressed to CIN3+ or cleared (not recorded which).

Remarks on this clone: The DNA ends 3 residues before the CDR3 does, and the rest of the CDR3 is filled in from the germline J gene. The rearrangement joins TRBV5-1 to TRBJ2-7; no clear D. Looked up from germline, CDR1 is SGHRS and CDR2 is YFSETQ. The V gene lost 5 bases and the J gene lost 3 bases, with 6 bases spanning the gap. The CDR3 has 11 amino acids. CDR3 amino acids: CASSSGYEQYF. The covered CDR3 bases are TGCGCCAGCAGTTCGGGCTACGAG.

Remarks on this clone: The CDR3 goes on 3 residues after the read ends, and that part is filled in from the germline J gene. The chain couples TRBV20-1 to TRBJ2-2; tentative D call: TRBD1 (6 bases). The V and J ends lost 6 bases and 6 bases respectively, with 17 bases between them. The CDR3 length is 14 residues. Germline lookup yields CDR1 DFQATT and CDR2 SNEGSKA (reference sequence). The CDR3 DNA, read in part, is TGCAGTGCCAATACCCCTACAGGGTCCGGGGAG. It specifies CSANTPTGSGE. The full CDR3 protein reads CSANTPTGSGELFF.

The CDR3 is CASSSPTDTDTQYF. CDR3 DNA, as far as it was read: TGTGCCAGCAGCTCACCGACAGACACAGATACG. The chain uses TRBV7-9 and TRBJ2-3, with D possibly being TRBD1 (5 bases). Read sequence stops 3 residues before the CDR3 end, and the germline J gene provides the missing end. In germline, CDR1 is SEHNR, CDR2 FQNEAQ (reference sequence). The CDR3 sequence is 14 residues long. Trimming cost V 4 bases and J 2 bases, with 10 bases left between them.

Regarding this clone: The sample has other DNA sequences that encode this CDR3 too. Here the CDR3 reads CASRRADSESNSPLHF. The DNA read from the CDR3 is TGTGCCAGCAGGAGGGCGGACAGCGAGTCAAATTCACCC. The chain combines TRBV19 with TRBJ1-6; possible D gene TRBD1, 6 bases. The CDR3 goes on 3 residues after the read ends, and that part is filled in from the germline J gene. Trimming removed 9 bases from V and 7 bases from J, with 22 bases in between. This CDR3 has 16 amino acids. Germline V gene sequence: CDR1 LNHDA, CDR2 SQIVND (reference sequence). The full variable domain, completed using reference TRBV19 and TRBJ1-6, is DGGITQSPKYLFRKEGQNVTLSCEQNLNHDAMYWYRQDPGQGLRLIYYSQIVNDFQKGDIAEGYSVSREKKESFPLTVTSAQKNPTAFYLCASRRADSESNSPLHFGNGTRLTVT.

Of note for this clone: The read stops 3 residues short of the end of the CDR3; the missing end is completed from the germline J gene. The V gene is TRBV19, the J gene TRBJ2-7, with 12 nucleotides matching TRBD2. This CDR3 has 15 amino acids. The V gene's germline CDR1 is LNHDA and CDR2 SQIVND (reference sequence). V gave up 5 bases and J gave up 2 bases; unmatched junction bases: 4. The CDR3 DNA, read in part, is TGTGCCAGTAGTCGGACTAGCGGGGCCACCTACGAG. As protein: CASSRTSGATYE. The full-length CDR3 reads as CASSRTSGATYEQYF.

Turning to this clone: The CDR3 end is not reached by the read, which stops 3 residues before it; the germline J gene fills it in. V gene TRBV19 combines with J gene TRBJ2-3; TRBD2 agrees at 10 bases. In germline, CDR1 is LNHDA, CDR2 SQIVND (reference sequence). The CDR3 sequence is 14 residues long. J was trimmed by 8 bases and V by 7 bases; bases with no gene match: 9. CDR3 sequence reads: CASKTSGISGTQYF. Partial CDR3 DNA: TGTGCCAGTAAAACTAGCGGGATTAGCGGTACG.

Comment on this clone: From the germline J gene comes the end of the CDR3, since the read stops 3 residues before it. This chain joins TRBV18 and TRBJ2-2; D is uncertain. The CDR3 contains 13 residues. Germline V gene sequence: CDR1 KGHSH, CDR2 LQKENI. The covered CDR3 bases are TGTGCCAGCTGTCTTGGCCATAATTCACCG. Translated: CASCLGHNSP. The full CDR3 is CASCLGHNSPLFF.

In the case of this clone: The observed sequence ends 3 residues before the CDR3 terminus, with the missing tail filled in from the germline J gene. J is TRBJ2-3 and V is TRBV10-2, with TRBD1 identical over 7 bases. Germline CDR1 WSHSY, CDR2 SAAADI. V lost 3 bases to trimming and J lost 3 bases; unmatched junction nucleotides: 6. This CDR3 spans 15 amino acids. The covered CDR3 bases are TGCGCCAGCAGTGACGAGGGGGCCGGGACAGATACG. Its translation is CASSDEGAGTDT. The full CDR3 sequence reads CASSDEGAGTDTQYF.

About this clone: With the read ending 3 residues before the CDR3 end, the germline J gene is used to fill in that end. The V call is TRBV4-2, the J call TRBJ1-1, with 9 bases identical to TRBD1. J lost 1 base, V lost 4 bases, and 10 bases had no gene match. CDR3 size: 17 residues. Germline-derived CDR1 and CDR2 are LGHNA and YNFKEQ. CDR3 DNA (partial): TGTGCCAGCAGCCTAGAAACGTCGGGACAGGGGAACACTGAA. Its protein product is CASSLETSGQGNTE. The whole CDR3 reads CASSLETSGQGNTEAFF.

A note on this clone: Read data end 3 residues before the CDR3 end; the end is taken from the germline J gene. The chain uses TRBV11-2 and TRBJ2-1, with D possibly TRBD2 on 6 matching bases. The CDR3 covers 15 residues. V dropped 3 bases and J dropped 2 bases, with 11 bases sitting between them. In germline, CDR1 is SGHAT, CDR2 FQNNGV. The CDR3 sequence: CASSFSGLTYNEQFF. The CDR3 bases that were read are TGTGCCAGCAGCTTTAGCGGACTGACCTACAATGAG.

A word on this clone: The CDR3 end is not reached by the read, which stops 3 residues before it; the germline J gene fills it in. The chain carries TRBV6-4 and TRBJ2-3; D remains unclear. CDR3 length: 13 amino acids. From germline, CDR1 is MRHNA and CDR2 SNTAGT. Trimming removed 4 bases from V and 2 bases from J, with 7 bases in between. The part of the CDR3 DNA that was read is TGTGCCAGCAGTGTCGACTTCACAGATACG. Its protein is CASSVDFTDT. The whole CDR3 is CASSVDFTDTQYF.

In the case of this clone: The read falls 3 residues short of the CDR3 end, and the missing part is taken from the germline J gene. J is TRBJ2-7 and V is TRBV7-9, with D tentatively TRBD1 (6 bases). With 5 bases removed from V and 3 bases from J, the gap between germline ends came to 14 bases. The germline gives CDR1 SEHNR, CDR2 FQNEAQ (reference sequence). The CDR3 totals 14 residues. CDR3 region: CASSPPGHLYEQYF. CDR3 DNA, as far as it was read: TGTGCCAGCAGCCCTCCGGGACACCTCTACGAG.

CDR3 sequence: CAWSGGETDTQYF. The DNA read from the CDR3 is TGTGCCTGGAGTGGGGGGGAGACAGATACG. The gene calls are TRBV30 and TRBJ2-3, with D perhaps matching TRBD2 (6 bases). The read halts 3 residues ahead of the CDR3 end, with the missing end drawn from the germline J gene. This CDR3 comprises 13 residues. V shed 1 base and J shed 3 bases, with 8 bases lying between them. Germline V gives CDR1 GTSNPN, CDR2 SVGIG (reference sequence). Filled out from reference TRBV30 and TRBJ2-3, the complete variable domain reads SQTIHQWPATLVQPVGSPLSLECTVEGTSNPNLYWYRQAAGRGLQLLFYSVGIGQISSEVPQNLSASRPQDRQFILSSKKLLLSDSGFYLCAWSGGETDTQYFGPGTRLTVL.

Concerning this clone itself: From the germline J gene comes the end of the CDR3, since the read stops 3 residues before it. This rearrangement joins TRBV20-1 to TRBJ1-5, with D tentatively TRBD1 (6 bases). The CDR3 is 15 residues long. V was pared by 2 bases and J by 0 bases, with 11 bases between. Germline CDR1 and CDR2: DFQATT and SNEGSKA (reference sequence). The DNA read from the CDR3 is TGCAGTGCTAGACCCGGGACAAGTAGCAATCAGCCC. Its translation: CSARPGTSSNQP. Given in full, the CDR3 is CSARPGTSSNQPQHF.

Notes on this clone: The sequence runs out 3 residues before the end of the CDR3; the remainder is reconstructed from the germline J gene. The J gene is TRBJ1-5, the V gene TRBV19; D remains ambiguous. This CDR3 is 15 amino acids long. Looked up from germline, CDR1 is LNHDA and CDR2 is SQIVND (reference sequence). V gave up 6 bases and J gave up 1 base, with 13 bases separating them. CDR3 region: CASRRGMDSNQPQHF. Partial CDR3 DNA: TGTGCCAGTAGACGCGGGATGGACAGCAATCAGCCC.

About this clone: The observed sequence ends 3 residues before the CDR3 terminus, with the missing tail filled in from the germline J gene. This chain joins TRBV2 and TRBJ1-2; a weak D match, TRBD1 (5 bases). Trimming took off 6 bases at V and 0 bases at J, with 11 bases between the two ends. The CDR3 is made up of 14 amino acids. Germline V CDR1 and CDR2: SNHLY, FYNNEI. Partial CDR3 DNA: TGTGCCAGCAGGACAGCTAACTCTAACTATGGC. Protein product: CASRTANSNYG. From start to end, the CDR3 is CASRTANSNYGYTF.

CDR3 loop: CSARGQGGETQYF. The CDR3 bases that were read are TGCAGTGCGCGAGGGCAGGGAGGGGAGACC. The gene calls are TRBV20-1 and TRBJ2-5; TRBD2 matches 7 bases. The CDR3 extends 3 residues past the end of the read, so its final part is completed from the germline J gene. There are 13 residues in the CDR3. Per germline, CDR1 DFQATT and CDR2 SNEGSKA (reference sequence). V dropped 6 bases and J dropped 5; count of bases not matched to a gene: 9.

Regarding this clone: Read data end 3 residues before the CDR3 end; the end is taken from the germline J gene. Other DNA sequences of this sample code for an identical CDR3. This chain links TRBV2 with TRBJ1-1, with D possibly TRBD1 on 5 matching bases. Germline V CDR1 and CDR2: SNHLY, FYNNEI. This CDR3 is built from 15 residues. Trimming stripped 7 bases from V and 1 base from J, with 16 bases between. CDR3 bases read: TGTGCCAGCATCTCCCAAGCGGGGGGGAACACTGAA. Translated, it gives CASISQAGGNTE. The whole CDR3 sequence reads CASISQAGGNTEAFF.

This clone is medium-sized by frequency. The CDR3 end lies 3 residues beyond the end of the read and is filled in from the germline J gene. The chain links TRBV20-1 to TRBJ1-4; D is ambiguous. The CDR3 sequence is 15 residues long. Germline CDR1 and CDR2: DFQATT and SNEGSKA (reference sequence). Trimming pared 1 base from V and 0 bases from J, leaving 9 bases between. The part of the CDR3 DNA that was read is TGCAGTGCTAGAGCATTACTTGCAACTAATGAAAAA. It encodes CSARALLATNEK. The entire CDR3 protein reads CSARALLATNEKLFF.

Comments on this clone: The read ends 3 residues before the CDR3 terminus; that terminus is restored from the germline J gene. The rearrangement uses TRBV11-2 and TRBJ1-2, with 7 bases lining up with TRBD1. The CDR3 runs to 13 residues. The germline CDR1 and CDR2 sequences are SGHAT and FQNNGV. Trimming removed 5 bases from V and 4 bases from J; junction bases left unmatched: 4. The sequenced CDR3 bases are TGTGCCAGCAGCCCGGGACAGTCCTATGGC. Its translation: CASSPGQSYG. The whole CDR3 sequence is CASSPGQSYGYTF.

Turning to this clone: The read halts 3 residues ahead of the CDR3 end, with the missing end drawn from the germline J gene. The chain couples TRBV6-2 or TRBV6-3 to TRBJ1-5; tentative D call: TRBD1 (6 bases). V gave up 2 bases and J gave up 0 bases, with 11 bases separating them. The CDR3 spans 16 residues. CDR1 is MNHEY and CDR2 is SVGEGT in the germline V gene. The DNA read from the CDR3 is TGTGCCAGCAGTTACAGCGGACAGAGTAGCAATCAGCCC. The encoded protein is CASSYSGQSSNQP. The complete CDR3 reads CASSYSGQSSNQPQHF.

About this clone itself: The read finishes 3 residues shy of the CDR3 end, and the germline J gene is used to complete it. The chain joins TRBV20-1 to TRBJ2-2; D is perhaps TRBD2 (6 bases). The germline V and J ends were trimmed by 6 bases and 0 bases, with 14 bases remaining between them. From germline, CDR1 is DFQATT and CDR2 SNEGSKA (reference sequence). CDR3 length equals 15 residues. The CDR3 sequence: CSASPGLSNTGELFF. The sequenced part of the CDR3 DNA is TGCAGTGCCAGCCCGGGACTGTCGAACACCGGGGAG.

Notes on this clone: The sequence runs out 3 residues before the end of the CDR3; the remainder is reconstructed from the germline J gene. This chain joins TRBV7-9 and TRBJ2-1; D is unresolved. The germline CDR1 and CDR2 sequences are SEHNR and FQNEAQ (reference sequence). Trimming cost V 1 base and J 2 bases, with 3 bases left between them. The CDR3 spans 13 residues. The sequenced part of the CDR3 DNA is TGTGCCAGCAGCTTAGGGCCCTACAATGAG. As protein: CASSLGPYNE. The whole CDR3 region reads CASSLGPYNEQFF.

CDR3 DNA (partial): TGTGCCATCAAAGAGGGACAGGGAGGCGTCGGTGAAAAG. Translating gives CAIKEGQGGVGEK. The whole CDR3 reads CAIKEGQGGVGEKLFF. The chain carries TRBV18 and TRBJ2-2; 9 nucleotides line up with TRBD1. Sequencing ends 3 residues short of the CDR3 end; the germline J gene provides the rest. In germline, CDR1 is KGHSH, CDR2 LQKENI. CDR3 size: 16 residues.

With regard to this clone: The CDR3 end lies 3 residues beyond the end of the read and is filled in from the germline J gene. This chain joins TRBV19 and TRBJ2-3; D is possibly TRBD1 (5 bases). The CDR3 is 13 residues long. In germline, CDR1 is LNHDA, CDR2 SQIVND (reference sequence). V was clipped by 11 bases and J by 4 bases, with 16 bases between them. The CDR3 is CAPQPGFSDTQYF. The sequenced part of the CDR3 DNA is TGTGCCCCTCAACCAGGGTTCTCAGATACG.

For this clone: The read halts 3 residues ahead of the CDR3 end, with the missing end drawn from the germline J gene. This sequence joins TRBV4-2 and TRBJ2-7, with 8 bases identical to TRBD2. Germline lookup yields CDR1 LGHNA and CDR2 YNFKEQ. V trimming: 0 bases; J trimming: 0 bases; junction bases outside the gene matches: 4. This CDR3 is built from 16 residues. CDR3 DNA (partial): TGTGCCAGCAGCCAAGATCTAGCGGGCCTCTCCTACGAG. Encoded protein: CASSQDLAGLSYE. The whole CDR3 reads CASSQDLAGLSYEQYF.

To note about this clone: Sequencing ends 3 residues short of the CDR3 end; the germline J gene provides the rest. The rearrangement uses TRBV7-6 and TRBJ2-1; D remains ambiguous. Germline CDR1 SGHVS, CDR2 FNYEAQ. The length of the CDR3 is 14 residues. V lost 2 bases and J lost 3, with 8 bases in between. The sequenced CDR3 bases are TGTGCCAGCAGCTTAATGGGCAACTACAATGAG. It codes for CASSLMGNYNE. The complete CDR3 reads CASSLMGNYNEQFF.

For this clone: The read ends 3 residues before the CDR3 terminus; that terminus is restored from the germline J gene. The V gene is TRBV11-2, the J gene TRBJ1-2; TRBD1 is a possible D gene (5 bases). CDR1 and CDR2 (germline): SGHAT, FQNNGV. The CDR3 is 12 amino acids. V was shortened by 7 bases and J by 4 bases, with 10 bases between the two germline ends. CDR3: CASTGGGYGYTF. CDR3 bases read: TGTGCCAGCACCGGGGGTGGCTATGGC.

On this clone itself: The CDR3 goes on 3 residues after the read ends, and that part is filled in from the germline J gene. The chain recombines TRBV10-3 with TRBJ1-4; 10 bases are shared with TRBD1. This CDR3 contains 16 residues. J gave up 8 bases and V 4 bases, and 10 bases lay outside the gene matches. Germline CDR1 ENHRY, CDR2 SYGVKD. Here the CDR3 reads CAISVSPGQGTEKLFF. The sequenced part of the CDR3 DNA is TGTGCCATCAGTGTTTCCCCGGGACAGGGGACAGAAAAA.

Comments on this clone: The CDR3 end lies 3 residues beyond the end of the read and is filled in from the germline J gene. V gene TRBV7-2 combines with J gene TRBJ1-5; D is perhaps TRBD1 (5 bases). The CDR3 is 15 residues long. The V gene's germline CDR1 is SGHTA and CDR2 FQGNSA. Trimming removed 5 bases from V and 0 bases from J, with 11 bases in between. CDR3 in amino acids: CASSRRENSNQPQHF. Partial CDR3 DNA: TGTGCCAGCAGCCGCAGGGAGAATAGCAATCAGCCC.

On this clone: Sequencing ends 3 residues short of the CDR3 end; the germline J gene provides the rest. The V and J genes are TRBV2 and TRBJ1-4; the D is unclear. The CDR3 has 11 amino acids. Germline V gives CDR1 SNHLY, CDR2 FYNNEI. Trimming pared 9 bases from V and 8 bases from J, leaving 10 bases between. Incomplete CDR3 DNA: TGTGCCAGTTCGGCCGGGGAAAAA. Amino acids: CASSAGEK. The entire CDR3 protein reads CASSAGEKLFF.